These T cell receptor beta chains were read from a single sample in a study of identical twins. TCRdb reprocessed the 5' RACE reads via MiXCR and lists one record per CDR3 protein. Of about 250,000 distinct CDR3 sequences listed, about 7.5% are singletons. These data were also filed under a second study, of yellow fever vaccine responses in identical twins.

The sample comprised CD8+ T cells sorted from blood. Receptors originate from a woman between 18 and 29 years old in good health. Both conserved end residues are part of each CDR3. D genes are given only for firm matches. The size of a clone is reported for some rows only, either as once, few or many, or as a class for expanded clones.

J: TRBJ2-3
V: TRBV28
D: .
size: many
DNA: TGTGCCAGCAGTTTTTTAGACGGAGATACGCAGTATTTT
CDR3: CASSFLDGDTQYF

J: TRBJ1-1
V: TRBV28
D: .
size: .
DNA: TGTGCCAGCAGTTGGGATTTTGAAGCTTTCTTT
CDR3: CASSWDFEAFF

J: TRBJ2-3
V: TRBV9
D: .
size: .
DNA: TGTGCCAGCAGCGTCAGGGCGGAGGACAACCCAGATACGCAGTATTTT
CDR3: CASSVRAEDNPDTQYF

J: TRBJ2-5
V: TRBV7-9
D: .
size: .
DNA: TGTGCCAGCAGCGACGGGAGGCAGGGGGCCGAGGAGACCCAGTACTTC
CDR3: CASSDGRQGAEETQYF

J: TRBJ2-3
V: TRBV10-3
D: TRBD1
size: many
DNA: TGTGCCATCAGAACAATAACCGGGACAGGGGACACAGATACGCAGTATTTT
CDR3: CAIRTITGTGDTDTQYF

J: TRBJ1-2
V: TRBV15
D: .
size: few
DNA: TGTGCCACCAGCAGAGAGGGGGATGGCTACACCTTC
CDR3: CATSREGDGYTF

J: TRBJ2-5
V: TRBV7-9
D: TRBD2
size: few
DNA: TGTGCCAGCAGCCCCCAGAGCGGGGCCCAAGAGACCCAGTACTTC
CDR3: CASSPQSGAQETQYF

J: TRBJ2-1
V: TRBV29-1
D: .
size: many
DNA: TGCAGCGTTGACGATAGGACCGACGAATTCTACAATGAGCAGTTCTTC
CDR3: CSVDDRTDEFYNEQFF

J: TRBJ1-2
V: TRBV11-2
D: .
size: few
DNA: TGTGCCAGCAGCTTATATGGGGGTAATCCTAACTATGGCTACACCTTC
CDR3: CASSLYGGNPNYGYTF

J: TRBJ2-7
V: TRBV29-1
D: TRBD1
size: few
DNA: TGCAGCGTTGGGACAGGGGGCTCCGAGCAGTACTTC
CDR3: CSVGTGGSEQYF

J: TRBJ2-2
V: TRBV7-9
D: .
size: few
DNA: TGTGCCAGCAGCTACGGGATCGGGGAGCTGTTTTTT
CDR3: CASSYGIGELFF

J: TRBJ2-3
V: TRBV4-2
D: .
size: few
DNA: TGTGCCAGCAGCCAACTGTTTGTGACTGAAACGACAGATACGCAGTATTTT
CDR3: CASSQLFVTETTDTQYF

J: TRBJ2-3
V: TRBV3-1
D: .
size: few
DNA: TGTGCCAGCAGCCAAGACATAGGGGTCACTAGCACAGATACGCAGTATTTT
CDR3: CASSQDIGVTSTDTQYF

J: TRBJ1-2
V: TRBV20-1
D: TRBD1
size: few
DNA: TGCAGTGCTAGTGAGACCAGACAGGGAACTACCTATGGCTACACCTTC
CDR3: CSASETRQGTTYGYTF

J: TRBJ1-1
V: TRBV4-1
D: .
size: .
DNA: TGCGCCAGCAGCCCTGGACCAGGGATCACTGAAGCTTTCTTT
CDR3: CASSPGPGITEAFF

J: TRBJ2-3
V: TRBV25-1
D: .
size: many
DNA: TGTGCCAGCAGTGAATTTCAGGGGAATGCAGATACGCAGTATTTT
CDR3: CASSEFQGNADTQYF

J: TRBJ1-2
V: TRBV5-6
D: TRBD1
size: many
DNA: TGTGCCAGCAGCTCCCATCATATACAGGGGCCTCTGGACTATGGCTACACCTTC
CDR3: CASSSHHIQGPLDYGYTF

J: TRBJ2-1
V: TRBV5-4
D: TRBD2
size: few
DNA: TGTGCCAGCAGCTTGGCCCCGGGAGGGAGCTCCTACAATGAGCAGTTCTTC
CDR3: CASSLAPGGSSYNEQFF

J: TRBJ2-5
V: TRBV6-5
D: .
size: .
DNA: TGTGCCAGCAGTTACGTTGGCAGGGGAGAGACCCAGTACTTC
CDR3: CASSYVGRGETQYF

J: TRBJ2-7
V: TRBV20-1
D: .
size: many
DNA: TGCAGTGCTCTTAGCGGTAGCTCCTACGAGCAGTACTTC
CDR3: CSALSGSSYEQYF

J: TRBJ1-1
V: TRBV14
D: .
size: .
DNA: TGTGCCAGCAGCCAAGTGGGGGGCAGTGAAGCTTTCTTT
CDR3: CASSQVGGSEAFF

J: TRBJ2-2
V: TRBV12-3/TRBV12-4
D: .
size: few
DNA: TGTGCCAGCAGCCCGGGTCGGGGACCGGGCACCGGGGAGCTGTTTTTT
CDR3: CASSPGRGPGTGELFF

J: TRBJ2-2
V: TRBV4-1
D: TRBD2
size: few
DNA: TGCGCCAGCAGCCAAACTAGCGGGAGGACCACTGGCACCGGGGAGCTGTTTTTT
CDR3: CASSQTSGRTTGTGELFF

J: TRBJ2-7
V: TRBV4-1
D: TRBD1
size: few
DNA: TGCGCCAGCAGCCACGACAGGGGCTACGAGCAGTACTTC
CDR3: CASSHDRGYEQYF

J: TRBJ2-7
V: TRBV4-2
D: .
size: many
DNA: TGTGCCAGCAGCCAAGACGAGTATGGAGGGGCGTTTTACGAGCAGTACTTC
CDR3: CASSQDEYGGAFYEQYF

J: TRBJ1-4
V: TRBV6-1
D: .
size: .
DNA: TGTGCCAGCAGAAATGGGGCCCCTAATGAAAAACTGTTTTTT
CDR3: CASRNGAPNEKLFF

J: TRBJ2-7
V: TRBV27
D: TRBD2
size: many
DNA: TGTGCCAGCAGCTCCGACCCGGGACTAGCGGGAGCCCGGTGGGGGGAGCAGTACTTC
CDR3: CASSSDPGLAGARWGEQYF

J: TRBJ2-3
V: TRBV7-8
D: .
size: many
DNA: TGTGCCAGCAGCTTATCCCCATTACTTCTGAGATCAGATACGCAGTATTTT
CDR3: CASSLSPLLLRSDTQYF

J: TRBJ2-5
V: TRBV12-3/TRBV12-4
D: .
size: .
DNA: TGTGCCAGCAGTACTACCCAATGGGCTGGGGGAGAGACCCAGTACTTC
CDR3: CASSTTQWAGGETQYF

J: TRBJ1-5
V: TRBV15
D: TRBD1
size: many
DNA: TGTGCCACCAGCAGCGGGACAGGGGGCAATCAGCCCCAGCATTTT
CDR3: CATSSGTGGNQPQHF

J: TRBJ2-1
V: TRBV7-3
D: .
size: many
DNA: TGTGCCAGCAGCCCTCTTGGTAGCCTGGGTGAGCAGTTCTTC
CDR3: CASSPLGSLGEQFF

J: TRBJ1-2
V: TRBV12-3/TRBV12-4
D: .
size: many
DNA: TGTGCCAGCAGTTCTTCCCAGGGGCGCGACTATGGCTACACCTTC
CDR3: CASSSSQGRDYGYTF

J: TRBJ1-5
V: TRBV6-2/TRBV6-3
D: .
size: .
DNA: TGTGCCAGCAGTTACTCGATGGACGGGGCCAATCAGCCCCAGCATTTT
CDR3: CASSYSMDGANQPQHF

J: TRBJ2-1
V: TRBV10-3
D: .
size: many
DNA: TGTGCCATCAGTGGGTCCCGGGACTGGAGCTCCTACAATGAGCAGTTCTTC
CDR3: CAISGSRDWSSYNEQFF

J: TRBJ2-2
V: TRBV2
D: .
size: .
DNA: TGTGCCAGCATGGGGAAAGGCACCGGGGAGCTGTTTTTT
CDR3: CASMGKGTGELFF

J: TRBJ2-2
V: TRBV28
D: TRBD1
size: few
DNA: TGTGCCAGCAGTCCTAATCCGGGACAGCTCACCGGGGAGCTGTTTTTT
CDR3: CASSPNPGQLTGELFF

J: TRBJ2-3
V: TRBV7-3
D: TRBD2
size: .
DNA: TGTGCCAGCAGCTTGGGACTAGCGGGCGGTCATACGCAGTATTTT
CDR3: CASSLGLAGGHTQYF

J: TRBJ1-1
V: TRBV20-1
D: .
size: many
DNA: TGCAGTGCTAGAGATGGGGTGAACACTGAAGCTTTCTTT
CDR3: CSARDGVNTEAFF

J: TRBJ2-3
V: TRBV27
D: TRBD2
size: few
DNA: TGTGCCAGCAGTTTACAAGTTGTTAGCGGGAGGGCCACAGATACGCAGTATTTT
CDR3: CASSLQVVSGRATDTQYF

J: TRBJ2-3
V: TRBV9
D: .
size: .
DNA: TGTGCCAGCAGCCCCCTGAAGGGGGTCGCAGATACGCAGTATTTT
CDR3: CASSPLKGVADTQYF

J: TRBJ2-3
V: TRBV7-8
D: .
size: .
DNA: TGTGCCAGCTCTTTTCCCGCCGCCTCCCCCTCTACAGATACGCAGTATTTT
CDR3: CASSFPAASPSTDTQYF

J: TRBJ2-5
V: TRBV7-6
D: .
size: many
DNA: TGTGCCAGCAGCTTAGGGGTTTTTTTGCGGGGTGAAGAGACCCAGTACTTC
CDR3: CASSLGVFLRGEETQYF

J: TRBJ2-3
V: TRBV10-3
D: .
size: few
DNA: TGTGCCATCAGTGACCCGAATCGGGCAGATACGCAGTATTTT
CDR3: CAISDPNRADTQYF

J: TRBJ1-4
V: TRBV12-3/TRBV12-4
D: .
size: few
DNA: TGTGCCAGCAGTTTTGTGGCAGATAATGAAAAACTGTTTTTT
CDR3: CASSFVADNEKLFF

J: TRBJ2-1
V: TRBV27
D: TRBD2
size: .
DNA: TGTGCCAGCAGTAGAAGTAGCGGGTTCTCCTACAATGAGCAGTTCTTC
CDR3: CASSRSSGFSYNEQFF

J: TRBJ2-1
V: TRBV14
D: TRBD1
size: .
DNA: TGTGCCAGCAGGGGACAGGGCCCATGGGAGCAGTTCTTC
CDR3: CASRGQGPWEQFF

J: TRBJ1-2
V: TRBV12-3/TRBV12-4
D: .
size: many
DNA: TGTGCCAGCAGTACATCCCCATGGGGCTACACCTTC
CDR3: CASSTSPWGYTF

J: TRBJ1-2
V: TRBV13
D: TRBD1
size: .
DNA: TGTGCCAGCAGCTCCACAGGGGGGACGGATTATGGCTACACCTTC
CDR3: CASSSTGGTDYGYTF

J: TRBJ2-1
V: TRBV12-3/TRBV12-4
D: TRBD2
size: .
DNA: TGTGCCAGCAGTTTAAACCTAGCGGGAGGTTATGAGCAGTTCTTC
CDR3: CASSLNLAGGYEQFF

J: TRBJ2-3
V: TRBV7-9
D: TRBD1
size: many
DNA: TGTGCCAGCAGTCTACAGGGGGCCACAGATACGCAGTATTTT
CDR3: CASSLQGATDTQYF

J: TRBJ2-1
V: TRBV7-6
D: TRBD1
size: .
DNA: TGTGCCAGCAGCTCCGGGACAGGGGCATATCATGAGCAGTTCTTC
CDR3: CASSSGTGAYHEQFF

J: TRBJ2-1
V: TRBV15
D: .
size: few
DNA: TGTGCCACCAGCAGAGAAGGCCGGCGGGACAATGAGCAGTTCTTC
CDR3: CATSREGRRDNEQFF

J: TRBJ2-2
V: TRBV28
D: .
size: many
DNA: TGTGCCAGCAGTTGGAAGAGGGCCGGGGAGCTGTTTTTT
CDR3: CASSWKRAGELFF

J: TRBJ2-1
V: TRBV4-1
D: TRBD2
size: .
DNA: TGCGCCAGCAGCCAGCAAGCGGGGGGGCCCTTTCCCTACAATGAGCAGTTCTTC
CDR3: CASSQQAGGPFPYNEQFF